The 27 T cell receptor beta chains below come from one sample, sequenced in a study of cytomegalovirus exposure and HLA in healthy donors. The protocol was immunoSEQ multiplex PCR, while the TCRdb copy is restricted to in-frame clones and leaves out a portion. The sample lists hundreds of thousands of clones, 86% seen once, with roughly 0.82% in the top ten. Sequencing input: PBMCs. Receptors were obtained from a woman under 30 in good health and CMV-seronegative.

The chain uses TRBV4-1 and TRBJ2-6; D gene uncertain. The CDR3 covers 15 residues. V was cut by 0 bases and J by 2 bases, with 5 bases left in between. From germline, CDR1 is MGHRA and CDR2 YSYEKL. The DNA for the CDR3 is TGCGCCAGCAGCCAAGATCCGGCTGGGGCCAACGTCCTGACTTTC. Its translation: CASSQDPAGANVLTF.

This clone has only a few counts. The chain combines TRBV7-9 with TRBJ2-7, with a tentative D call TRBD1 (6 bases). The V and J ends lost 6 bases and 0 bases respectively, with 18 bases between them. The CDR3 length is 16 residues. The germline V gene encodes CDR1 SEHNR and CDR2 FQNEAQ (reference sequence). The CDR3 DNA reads TGTGCCAGCAGTTCAGCGGCGATGGACAGCTCCTACGAGCAGTACTTC. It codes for CASSSAAMDSSYEQYF.

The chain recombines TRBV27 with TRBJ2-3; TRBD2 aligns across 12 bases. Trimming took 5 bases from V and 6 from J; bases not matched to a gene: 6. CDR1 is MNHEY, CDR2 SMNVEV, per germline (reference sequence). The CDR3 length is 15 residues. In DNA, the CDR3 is TGTGCCAGCAGTGTATACGGACTAGCGGGGGATACGCAGTATTTT. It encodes CASSVYGLAGDTQYF.

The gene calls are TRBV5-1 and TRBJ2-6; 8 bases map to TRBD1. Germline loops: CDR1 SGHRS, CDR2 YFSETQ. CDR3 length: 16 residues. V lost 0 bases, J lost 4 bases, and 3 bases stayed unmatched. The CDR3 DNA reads TGCGCCAGCAGCTTGGCGGACAGGGCCGGGGCCAACGTCCTGACTTTC. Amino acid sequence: CASSLADRAGANVLTF.

The CDR3 spells CASSTERGPEQFF. CDR3 bases: TGTGCCAGCAGCACAGAAAGGGGGCCTGAGCAGTTCTTC. This rearrangement joins TRBV11-3 to TRBJ2-1; 7 bases agree with TRBD1. Germline loops: CDR1 SGHNT, CDR2 YENEEA. V dropped 5 bases and J dropped 9; count of bases not matched to a gene: 7. CDR3 length: 13 residues.

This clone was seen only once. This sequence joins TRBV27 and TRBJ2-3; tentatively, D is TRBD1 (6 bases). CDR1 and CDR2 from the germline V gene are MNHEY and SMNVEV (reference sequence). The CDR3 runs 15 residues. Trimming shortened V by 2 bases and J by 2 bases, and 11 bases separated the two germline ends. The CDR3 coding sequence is TGTGCCAGCAGTTTACTCGGACAGCTCACAGATACGCAGTATTTT. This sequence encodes CASSLLGQLTDTQYF.

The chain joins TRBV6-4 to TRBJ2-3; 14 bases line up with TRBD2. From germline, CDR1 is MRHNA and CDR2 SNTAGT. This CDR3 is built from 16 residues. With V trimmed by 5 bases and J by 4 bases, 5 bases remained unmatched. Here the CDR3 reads CASSPGLAGGADTQYF. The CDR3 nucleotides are TGTGCCAGCAGTCCCGGACTAGCGGGAGGAGCAGATACGCAGTATTTT.

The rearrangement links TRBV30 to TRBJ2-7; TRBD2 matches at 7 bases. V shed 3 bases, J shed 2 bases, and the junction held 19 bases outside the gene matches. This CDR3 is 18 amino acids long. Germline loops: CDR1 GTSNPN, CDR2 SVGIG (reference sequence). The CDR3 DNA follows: TGTGCCTGGAGAGCCTTCACGCGGCAGCCTAGCGGCCCCTACGAGCAGTACTTC. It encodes CAWRAFTRQPSGPYEQYF.

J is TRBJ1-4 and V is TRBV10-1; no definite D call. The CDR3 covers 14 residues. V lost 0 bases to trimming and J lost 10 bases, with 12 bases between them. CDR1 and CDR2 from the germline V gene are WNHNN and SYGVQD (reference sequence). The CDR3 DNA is TGCGCCAGCAGTGAGTCACCGGGCCGGGGAAAACTGTTTTTT. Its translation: CASSESPGRGKLFF.

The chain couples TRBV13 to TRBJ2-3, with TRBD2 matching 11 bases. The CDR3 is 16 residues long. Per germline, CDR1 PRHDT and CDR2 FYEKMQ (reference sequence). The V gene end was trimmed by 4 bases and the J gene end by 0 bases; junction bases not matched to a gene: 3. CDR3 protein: CASSYSGGDSTDTQYF. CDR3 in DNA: TGTGCCAGCAGCTATAGCGGGGGGGACAGCACAGATACGCAGTATTTT.

The CDR3 coding sequence is TGTGCCAGCAGTTTATCGGGCCACAATCAGCCCCAGCATTTT. Its protein product is CASSLSGHNQPQHF. This chain connects TRBV27 to TRBJ1-5; no firm D call. V was clipped by 0 bases and J by 3 bases, with 6 bases between them. The germline V gene encodes CDR1 MNHEY and CDR2 SMNVEV (reference sequence). This CDR3 has 14 amino acids.

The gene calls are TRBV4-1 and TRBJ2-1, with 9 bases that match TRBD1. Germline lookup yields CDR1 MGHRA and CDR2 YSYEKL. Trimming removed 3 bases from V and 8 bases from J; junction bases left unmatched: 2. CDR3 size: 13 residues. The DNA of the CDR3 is TGCGCCAGCAGCCAGGGACAGGGCTATGAGCAGTTCTTC. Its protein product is CASSQGQGYEQFF.

In nucleotides, the CDR3 is TGTGCCAGCTGGGGGTCAGGGGCAGGGGCCAACGTCCTGACTTTC. This translates into CASWGSGAGANVLTF. The V call is TRBV6-6, the J call TRBJ2-6, with D tentatively TRBD1 (6 bases). The CDR3 is 15 residues long. V was trimmed by 8 bases and J by 4 bases, leaving 15 bases between them. The V gene's germline CDR1 is MNHNY and CDR2 SVGAGI (reference sequence).

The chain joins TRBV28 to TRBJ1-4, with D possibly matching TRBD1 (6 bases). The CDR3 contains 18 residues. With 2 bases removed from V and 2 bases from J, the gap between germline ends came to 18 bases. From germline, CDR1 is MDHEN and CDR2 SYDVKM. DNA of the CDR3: TGTGCCAGCAGTTTAGTTACAGGGTTGGTGGCGACTAATGAAAAACTGTTTTTT. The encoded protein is CASSLVTGLVATNEKLFF.

CDR3 DNA: TGTGCCAGCAGTCCCGAAAAGGAGGTGGACGAGCAGTACTTC. It specifies CASSPEKEVDEQYF. The chain uses TRBV28 and TRBJ2-7, with D perhaps TRBD2 (5 bases). Germline V gives CDR1 MDHEN, CDR2 SYDVKM. The V and J ends lost 5 bases and 5 bases respectively, with 16 bases between them. This CDR3 region has 14 residues.

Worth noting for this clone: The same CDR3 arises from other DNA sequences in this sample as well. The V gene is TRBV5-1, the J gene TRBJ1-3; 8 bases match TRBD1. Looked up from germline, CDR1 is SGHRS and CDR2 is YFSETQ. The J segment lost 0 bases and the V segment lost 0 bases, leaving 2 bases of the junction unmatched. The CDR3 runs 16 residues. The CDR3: CASSLDRGSSGNTIYF. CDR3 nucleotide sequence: TGCGCCAGCAGCTTGGACAGGGGGTCCTCTGGAAACACCATATATTTT. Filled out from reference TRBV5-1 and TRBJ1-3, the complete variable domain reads KAGVTQTPRYLIKTRGQQVTLSCSPISGHRSVSWYQQTPGQGLQFLFEYFSETQRNKGNFPGRFSGRQFSNSRSEMNVSTLELGDSALYLCASSLDRGSSGNTIYFGEGSWLTVV.

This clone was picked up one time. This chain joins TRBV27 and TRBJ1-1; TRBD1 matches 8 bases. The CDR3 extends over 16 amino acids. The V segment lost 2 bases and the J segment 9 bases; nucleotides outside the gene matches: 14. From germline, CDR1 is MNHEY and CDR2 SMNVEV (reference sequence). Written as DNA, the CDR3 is TGTGCCAGCAGTTTAGCTCTTGGGGGGACAGGAGCAAAAGCTTTCTTT. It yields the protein CASSLALGGTGAKAFF.

The CDR3 bases are TGTGCCAGCAGTCCGCTAAACCCTGGCTACACCTTC. Translating gives CASSPLNPGYTF. The chain employs TRBV28 and TRBJ1-2, with unresolved D. The CDR3 contains 12 residues. The germline gives CDR1 MDHEN, CDR2 SYDVKM. V was cut by 5 bases and J by 7 bases, with 11 bases left in between.

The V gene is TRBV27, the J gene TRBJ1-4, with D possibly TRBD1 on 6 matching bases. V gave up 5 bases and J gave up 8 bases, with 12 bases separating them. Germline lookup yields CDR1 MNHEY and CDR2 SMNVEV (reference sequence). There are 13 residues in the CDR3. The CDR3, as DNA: TGTGCCAGCAGTGTGGACAGAGGGGAAAAACTGTTTTTT. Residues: CASSVDRGEKLFF.

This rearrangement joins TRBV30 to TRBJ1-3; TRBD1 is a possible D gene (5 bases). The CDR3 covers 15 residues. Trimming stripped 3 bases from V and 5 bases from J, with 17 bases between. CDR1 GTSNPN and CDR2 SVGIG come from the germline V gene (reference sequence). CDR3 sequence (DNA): TGTGCCTGGAGAGTTCCGGGGACTGTCAGAAACACCATATATTTT. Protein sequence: CAWRVPGTVRNTIYF.

This CDR3 reads CATAQGPNTEAFF. CDR3 sequence (DNA): TGTGCCACCGCACAGGGACCGAACACTGAAGCTTTCTTT. The V call is TRBV19, the J call TRBJ1-1, with D tentatively TRBD1 (6 bases). In germline, CDR1 is LNHDA, CDR2 SQIVND (reference sequence). With 10 bases removed from V and 1 base from J, the gap between germline ends came to 13 bases. The CDR3 loop spans 13 amino acids.

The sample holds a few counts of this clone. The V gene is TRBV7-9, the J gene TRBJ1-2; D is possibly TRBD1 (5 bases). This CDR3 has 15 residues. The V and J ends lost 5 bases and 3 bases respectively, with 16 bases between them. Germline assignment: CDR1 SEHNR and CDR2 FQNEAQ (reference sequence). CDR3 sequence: CASSASRVWDYGYTF. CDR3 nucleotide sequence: TGTGCCAGCAGCGCCAGCAGGGTCTGGGACTATGGCTACACCTTC.

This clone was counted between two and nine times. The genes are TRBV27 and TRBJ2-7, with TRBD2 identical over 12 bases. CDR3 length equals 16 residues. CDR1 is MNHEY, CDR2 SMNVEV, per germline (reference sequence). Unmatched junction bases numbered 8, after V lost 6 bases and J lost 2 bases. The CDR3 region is CASRIGTSGYTYEQYF. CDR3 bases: TGTGCCAGCAGAATAGGGACTAGCGGGTATACCTACGAGCAGTACTTC.

For the CDR3, the DNA is TGCGCCAGCAGCTTGGGGGGAGGCGTCTACGAGCAGTACTTC. The encoded protein is CASSLGGGVYEQYF. The chain is built from TRBV5-1 and TRBJ2-7; TRBD2 is a possible D gene (6 bases). V lost 0 bases and J lost 3, with 10 bases in between. The germline CDR1 and CDR2 sequences are SGHRS and YFSETQ. This CDR3 contains 14 residues.

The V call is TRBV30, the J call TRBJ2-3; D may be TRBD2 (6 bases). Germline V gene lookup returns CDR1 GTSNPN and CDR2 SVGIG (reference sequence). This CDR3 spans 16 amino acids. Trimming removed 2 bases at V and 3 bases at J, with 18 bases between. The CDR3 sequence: CAWSIWVTGRTDTQYF. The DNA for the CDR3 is TGTGCCTGGAGTATATGGGTCACTGGGAGGACAGATACGCAGTATTTT.

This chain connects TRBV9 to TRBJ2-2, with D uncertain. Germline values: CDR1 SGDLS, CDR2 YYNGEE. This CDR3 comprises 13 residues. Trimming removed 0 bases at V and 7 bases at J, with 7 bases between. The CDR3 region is CASSVVFGGELFF. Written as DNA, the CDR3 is TGTGCCAGCAGCGTAGTTTTCGGCGGGGAGCTGTTTTTT.

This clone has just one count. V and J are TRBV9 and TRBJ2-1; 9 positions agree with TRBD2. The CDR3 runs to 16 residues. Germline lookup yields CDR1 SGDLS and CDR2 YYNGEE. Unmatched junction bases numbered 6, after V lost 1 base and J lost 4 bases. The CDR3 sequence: CASSVSSSGIYNEQFF. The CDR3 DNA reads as TGTGCCAGCAGCGTAAGCTCTAGCGGGATTTACAATGAGCAGTTCTTC. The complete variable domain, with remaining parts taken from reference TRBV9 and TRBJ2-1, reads DSGVTQTPKHLITATGQRVTLRCSPRSGDLSVYWYQQSLDQGLQFLIQYYNGEERAKGNILERFSAQQFPDLHSELNLSSLELGDSALYFCASSVSSSGIYNEQFFGPGTRLTVL.